One and the same sample provided the 10 T cell receptor beta chains below, sequenced in a study of lymphopenia after photon versus proton radiotherapy. Sequencing was performed with immunoSEQ multiplex PCR; in TCRdb, only in-frame clones are kept and a portion is missing. The repertoire includes over 15,000 clones, 80% to 95% of them detected once, and around 6.3% sits in the top ten. The source was peripheral blood, collected from a patient treated with photon-based radiotherapy. Receptor source: a man aged 55-75 years with pancreatic cancer.

The V gene is TRBV27, the J gene TRBJ1-2; D is ambiguous. The CDR3 runs to 15 residues. The germline V gene has CDR1 MNHEY and CDR2 SMNVEV (reference sequence). Trimming stripped 5 bases from V and 8 bases from J, with 21 bases between. DNA for the CDR3: TGTGCCAGCAGTCCAACGGGAATCCACAGAATGGGCTACACCTTC. It is translated as CASSPTGIHRMGYTF.

The V call is TRBV25-1, the J call TRBJ2-5, with 7 bases matching TRBD1. The V and J ends lost 2 bases and 0 bases, in that order; junction bases with no gene match: 0. The CDR3 has 14 amino acids. Germline V CDR1 and CDR2: MGHDK, SYGVNS. DNA for the CDR3: TGTGCCAGCAGTGAAAGGGGGCACCAAGAGACCCAGTACTTC. Translating it yields CASSERGHQETQYF.

The chain joins TRBV12-5 to TRBJ1-3, with D uncertain. Germline lookup yields CDR1 LGHNT and CDR2 FRNRAP. Trimming removed 5 bases at V and 0 bases at J, with 8 bases between. CDR3 length: 14 residues. CDR3 region: CASGRRDSGNTIYF. The CDR3 DNA reads as TGTGCTAGTGGTCGTCGGGACTCTGGAAACACCATATATTTT.

The chain joins TRBV18 to TRBJ2-6, with D possibly TRBD1 on 6 matching bases. CDR1 is KGHSH and CDR2 is LQKENI in the germline V gene. The CDR3 is 17 amino acids. The V end lost 2 bases, the J end lost 0 bases, and 11 bases lay between the germline ends. The CDR3 nucleotides are TGTGCCAGCTCACCAAGCCCAGGGGTCTCTGGGGCCAACGTCCTGACTTTC. Amino acid sequence: CASSPSPGVSGANVLTF.

The chain uses TRBV5-1 and TRBJ2-7, with D hard to call. With 0 bases removed from V and 11 bases from J, the gap between germline ends came to 9 bases. CDR3 length: 11 amino acids. In germline, CDR1 is SGHRS, CDR2 YFSETQ. The CDR3 loop reads CASSLEGREYF. The DNA for the CDR3 is TGCGCCAGCAGCTTGGAAGGGCGAGAGTACTTC.

This sequence joins TRBV19 and TRBJ2-7; 7 bases are a match to TRBD1. Germline V CDR1 and CDR2: LNHDA, SQIVND (reference sequence). This CDR3 region has 14 residues. The V segment lost 4 bases and the J segment 2 bases; nucleotides outside the gene matches: 5. The CDR3: CASSRGQVPYEQYF. The CDR3 nucleotides read TGTGCCAGTAGTAGAGGACAGGTCCCCTACGAGCAGTACTTC.

This clone was found a few times. The chain is built from TRBV2 and TRBJ1-4; no clear D. The CDR3 consists of 13 residues. Trimming shortened V by 10 bases and J by 0 bases, and 9 bases separated the two germline ends. Germline CDR1 and CDR2: SNHLY and FYNNEI. In DNA form, the CDR3 reads TGTGCCACCTCGTTTTCAACTAATGAAAAACTGTTTTTT. The encoded protein is CATSFSTNEKLFF. The entire variable domain, with the rest obtained from reference TRBV2 and TRBJ1-4, is as follows: EPEVTQTPSHQVTQMGQEVILRCVPISNHLYFYWYRQILGQKVEFLVSFYNNEISEKSEIFDDQFSVERPDGSNFTLKIRSTKLEDSAMYFCATSFSTNEKLFFGSGTQLSVL.

A single count supports this clone. This chain links TRBV29-1 with TRBJ1-2; 11 positions match TRBD1. The trim removed 6 bases at V and 6 bases at J, leaving 18 bases unmatched. Germline assignment: CDR1 SQVTM and CDR2 ANQGSEA. The CDR3 contains 17 residues. CDR3 residues: CSVAGQGARGPINGYTF. CDR3 in DNA: TGCAGCGTCGCCGGACAGGGGGCGCGGGGCCCCATAAATGGCTACACCTTC.

The V call is TRBV19, the J call TRBJ1-5; maybe TRBD1 (6 bases). V dropped 3 bases and J dropped 3 bases, with 18 bases sitting between them. The CDR3 runs 17 residues. Germline lookup yields CDR1 LNHDA and CDR2 SQIVND (reference sequence). The CDR3 nucleotides read TGTGCCAGTAGTATCCCCCGCGACAGGATCTACAATCAGCCCCAGCATTTT. Protein product: CASSIPRDRIYNQPQHF.

The gene calls are TRBV27 and TRBJ1-5; 7 bases fit TRBD1. The germline CDR1 and CDR2 sequences are MNHEY and SMNVEV (reference sequence). The CDR3 is made up of 14 amino acids. With 3 bases clipped from V and 7 bases from J, the junction kept 6 bases outside the gene matches. The CDR3 DNA follows: TGTGCCAGCAGTTTTGACAGGGTGGGACAGCCCCAGCATTTT. It codes for CASSFDRVGQPQHF.